These 27 T cell receptor beta chains were all obtained from the same sample, sequenced in a study of cytomegalovirus exposure and HLA in healthy donors. In the PCR, 60 Vbeta and 13 Jbeta primers were used. TCRdb's copy holds only in-frame clones and misses some; the assay was immunoSEQ multiplex PCR. In the table there are 150,000 to 200,000 clones, roughly 79% of which are singletons. The specimen sequenced was PBMCs. The origin of the receptors is a man aged 30-40 years in good health and CMV-seronegative.

The table lists this clone with a few counts. The chain employs TRBV5-4 and TRBJ2-7, with D possibly matching TRBD2 (7 bases). The V end lost 5 bases, the J end lost 7 bases, and 25 bases lay between the germline ends. This CDR3 comprises 16 residues. Germline CDR1 SGHNT, CDR2 YYREEE (reference sequence). This chain's CDR3 is CASRLQGGPNAGEQYF. The CDR3 DNA follows: TGTGCCAGCAGACTACAGGGAGGGCCGAATGCTGGGGAGCAGTACTTC.

The chain couples TRBV5-1 to TRBJ1-5; 7 bases agree with TRBD1. J lost 4 bases, V lost 3 bases, and 7 bases had no gene match. The CDR3 consists of 15 residues. Germline loops: CDR1 SGHRS, CDR2 YFSETQ. The CDR3, as DNA: TGCGCCAGCAGCTCAGGGGACAGCCGGAATCAGCCCCAGCATTTT. It is translated as CASSSGDSRNQPQHF.

This sequence joins TRBV5-1 and TRBJ1-1; tentative D call: TRBD1 (5 bases). Germline values: CDR1 SGHRS, CDR2 YFSETQ. Deletions cut 0 bases from V and 0 bases from J, with 9 bases between. This CDR3 is 15 amino acids long. CDR3 sequence reads: CASSLGQGMNTEAFF. The CDR3 DNA sequence: TGCGCCAGCAGCTTGGGGCAGGGAATGAACACTGAAGCTTTCTTT.

The V call is TRBV28, the J call TRBJ2-7; TRBD1 matches at 8 bases. CDR1 and CDR2 from the germline V gene are MDHEN and SYDVKM. The CDR3 covers 15 residues. With 9 bases clipped from V and 2 bases from J, the junction kept 12 bases outside the gene matches. The CDR3 DNA follows: TGTGCCAGTGGGGGGTTGGGGACAGGCACCTACGAGCAGTACTTC. Its protein product is CASGGLGTGTYEQYF.

This clone was counted a few times. Other DNA sequences from this sample encode an identical CDR3 as well. The chain couples TRBV9 to TRBJ2-2; TRBD1 aligns across 9 bases. The V gene end was trimmed by 2 bases and the J gene end by 5 bases; junction bases not matched to a gene: 1. This CDR3 is 14 amino acids long. Germline CDR1 and CDR2: SGDLS and YYNGEE. CDR3 sequence reads: CASSVGQGTGELFF. CDR3 nucleotide sequence: TGTGCCAGCAGCGTTGGACAGGGGACCGGGGAGCTGTTTTTT.

The chain has TRBV29-1 and TRBJ2-3; 9 nucleotides line up with TRBD2. CDR3 length: 16 residues. Losses at the gene ends were 6 bases for V and 5 bases for J; bases not matched to a gene: 15. Per germline, CDR1 SQVTM and CDR2 ANQGSEA. CDR3 coding DNA: TGCAGCGTCGCACTGCCGGCGGGAGGGAGGGGAGATACGCAGTATTTT. Translation gives CSVALPAGGRGDTQYF.

The CDR3 nucleotides read TGTGCCAGCAGTTTGACGGGAGCCACCTACAATGAGCAGTTCTTC. Its translation is CASSLTGATYNEQFF. V and J are TRBV27 and TRBJ2-1; a weak D match, TRBD2 (6 bases). CDR1 and CDR2 (germline): MNHEY, SMNVEV (reference sequence). The CDR3 totals 15 residues. V was shortened by 3 bases and J by 2 bases, with 11 bases between the two germline ends.

This clone was picked up a small number of times. V is TRBV6-6 and J is TRBJ2-7; 7 nucleotides agree with TRBD1. J gave up 2 bases and V 5 bases, and 3 bases lay outside the gene matches. Germline V gene data show CDR1 as MNHNY and CDR2 as SVGAGI (reference sequence). CDR3 length equals 13 residues. In DNA, the CDR3 is TGTGCCAGCAGTCTTGACAGGGCCTACGAGCAGTACTTC. Residues: CASSLDRAYEQYF.

This clone was detected only a few times. The genes are TRBV10-3 and TRBJ2-7; TRBD1 is a possible D gene (6 bases). This CDR3 has 13 residues. V lost 3 bases to trimming and J lost 6 bases, with 12 bases between them. Looked up from germline, CDR1 is ENHRY and CDR2 is SYGVKD. CDR3 sequence: CAISENWGREQYF. The DNA for the CDR3 is TGTGCCATCAGTGAAAATTGGGGGCGCGAGCAGTACTTC.

The chain links TRBV2 to TRBJ2-7; D possibly corresponds to TRBD1 (6 bases). This CDR3 comprises 14 residues. V was shortened by 0 bases and J by 3 bases, with 9 bases between the two germline ends. In germline, CDR1 is SNHLY, CDR2 FYNNEI. The CDR3 DNA is TGTGCCAGCAGTGAAGCGGGGGCGGTCTACGAGCAGTACTTC. Protein product: CASSEAGAVYEQYF.

J is TRBJ2-2 and V is TRBV28; the D is unclear. V dropped 6 bases and J dropped 6 bases, with 14 bases sitting between them. CDR1 is MDHEN, CDR2 SYDVKM, per germline. The CDR3 has 14 residues. The CDR3 region has the DNA TGTGCCAGCAGCCATATGTGGGCCCCCGGGGAGCTGTTTTTT. Its translation: CASSHMWAPGELFF.

With regard to this clone: The germline gene is not matched at one end of the junction; a read error may be the cause. CDR3 bases: TGTGCCTGGAGTGGGGGTCAGGGCGGCTTC. Translated, it gives CAWSGGQGGF. The chain has TRBV30 and TRBJ2-7; D may be TRBD1 (5 bases). The CDR3 has 10 amino acids. From germline, CDR1 is GTSNPN and CDR2 SVGIG (reference sequence).

The chain couples TRBV29-1 to TRBJ2-1; tentatively, D is TRBD1 (5 bases). V lost 2 bases to trimming and J lost 1 base, with 15 bases between them. Per the germline V gene, CDR1 is SQVTM and CDR2 is ANQGSEA. The CDR3 is 16 residues long. CDR3 in amino acids: CSVEPLQQESYNEQFF. In DNA, the CDR3 is TGCAGCGTTGAACCCCTCCAACAGGAATCCTACAATGAGCAGTTCTTC.

V gene TRBV9 combines with J gene TRBJ2-7, with D perhaps matching TRBD2 (6 bases). This CDR3 is 17 amino acids long. Trimming pared 3 bases from V and 3 bases from J, leaving 22 bases between. Per germline, CDR1 SGDLS and CDR2 YYNGEE. DNA of the CDR3: TGTGCCAGCAGCGGCCAGGCTGTGGGGCGGGGCATCTACGAGCAGTACTTC. Its protein product is CASSGQAVGRGIYEQYF.

V usage is TRBV6-5 and J usage is TRBJ2-2, with TRBD2 matching over 9 bases. V dropped 2 bases and J dropped 6; count of bases not matched to a gene: 7. This CDR3 has 16 residues. Germline V gene data show CDR1 as MNHEY and CDR2 as SVGAGI. CDR3 sequence: CASSYLGRTSAGELFF. DNA for the CDR3: TGTGCCAGCAGTTACCTCGGACGGACTAGCGCCGGGGAGCTGTTTTTT.

The chain links TRBV28 to TRBJ2-7, with 9 bases matching TRBD1. The trim removed 3 bases at V and 6 bases at J, leaving 9 bases unmatched. The CDR3 sequence is 15 residues long. CDR1 is MDHEN, CDR2 SYDVKM, per germline. The CDR3 here is CASSLPGTGSGEQYF. The CDR3 DNA reads TGTGCCAGCAGTTTGCCCGGGACAGGGAGTGGCGAGCAGTACTTC.

This clone was detected a few times. The chain combines TRBV25-1 with TRBJ2-5, with D perhaps TRBD2 (5 bases). Germline V gene lookup returns CDR1 MGHDK and CDR2 SYGVNS. Trimming shortened V by 1 base and J by 4 bases, and 7 bases separated the two germline ends. The CDR3 runs to 13 residues. The CDR3 loop is CASSELSGETQYF. The CDR3 nucleotides read TGTGCCAGCAGTGAATTAAGCGGAGAGACCCAGTACTTC.

This clone has only one observation. The V call is TRBV27, the J call TRBJ2-7; D call uncertain. Germline V gene lookup returns CDR1 MNHEY and CDR2 SMNVEV (reference sequence). V was pared by 5 bases and J by 0 bases, with 5 bases between. This CDR3 contains 12 residues. CDR3 sequence reads: CASSKSSYEQYF. Written as DNA, the CDR3 is TGTGCCAGCAGTAAGAGCTCCTACGAGCAGTACTTC.

The chain combines TRBV6-1 with TRBJ1-5, with 7 bases lining up with TRBD1. V shed 3 bases and J 7 bases; nucleotides not matched to a gene: 6. Germline loops: CDR1 MNHNS, CDR2 SASEGT. The CDR3 covers 14 residues. The CDR3 here is CASSDPGQLQPQHF. DNA for the CDR3: TGTGCCAGCAGTGATCCGGGACAGCTACAGCCCCAGCATTTT.

V and J are TRBV6-6 and TRBJ2-3; a weak D match, TRBD2 (6 bases). Germline values: CDR1 MNHNY, CDR2 SVGAGI (reference sequence). With 7 bases removed from V and 3 bases from J, the gap between germline ends came to 17 bases. This CDR3 region has 15 residues. CDR3 DNA sequence: TGTGCCAGCACCGACGCCGGGAGAGATACAGATACGCAGTATTTT. Translating gives CASTDAGRDTDTQYF.

The chain is built from TRBV7-9 and TRBJ1-6; 8 bases are shared with TRBD1. The CDR3 has 15 residues. V lost 3 bases, J lost 5 bases, and 3 bases stayed unmatched. Germline CDR1 and CDR2: SEHNR and FQNEAQ (reference sequence). The CDR3 DNA sequence: TGTGCCAGCAGCTTTAACAGGGGGGATAATTCACCCCTCCACTTT. This gives the protein CASSFNRGDNSPLHF.

The V call is TRBV15, the J call TRBJ2-2; TRBD1 aligns across 7 bases. Germline V gene sequence: CDR1 LNHNV, CDR2 YYDKDF (reference sequence). V gave up 3 bases and J gave up 1 base; unmatched junction bases: 5. The CDR3 covers 16 residues. The CDR3, as DNA: TGTGCCACCAGCAGGGTGACAGGGTGGAACACCGGGGAGCTGTTTTTT. Protein sequence: CATSRVTGWNTGELFF.

The chain is built from TRBV28 and TRBJ2-7; 8 bases match TRBD1. The V gene end was trimmed by 5 bases and the J gene end by 5 bases; junction bases not matched to a gene: 5. The CDR3 length is 13 residues. Germline CDR1 reads MDHEN; CDR2 reads SYDVKM. The CDR3 sequence is CASSRDRGDEQYF. The DNA of the CDR3 is TGTGCCAGCAGTAGAGACAGGGGAGACGAGCAGTACTTC.

In its sample, this clone was seen a few times. The genes are TRBV5-6 and TRBJ2-3; tentatively, D is TRBD1 (5 bases). The CDR3 loop spans 13 amino acids. Trimming pared 5 bases from V and 3 bases from J, leaving 10 bases between. Germline V gene sequence: CDR1 SGHDT, CDR2 YYEEEE. CDR3: CASSQQGTDTQYF. CDR3 nucleotides: TGTGCCAGCAGTCAGCAGGGTACAGATACGCAGTATTTT.

This sequence joins TRBV5-1 and TRBJ2-1; 12 bases align to TRBD2. The CDR3 contains 18 residues. Germline lookup yields CDR1 SGHRS and CDR2 YFSETQ. The V segment lost 3 bases and the J segment 1 base; nucleotides outside the gene matches: 8. CDR3 loop: CASSSGLAGPHSYNEQFF. The CDR3 DNA is TGCGCCAGCAGCTCAGGACTAGCGGGACCCCATTCCTACAATGAGCAGTTCTTC.

The chain couples TRBV4-1 to TRBJ2-5; no clear D gene. The CDR3 covers 14 residues. Germline V gene lookup returns CDR1 MGHRA and CDR2 YSYEKL. Trimming took 1 base from V and 9 from J, leaving 15 bases between them. CDR3 bases: TGCGCCAGCAGCCAAGGAGCCCTAGAGACGGCCCAGTACTTC. It specifies CASSQGALETAQYF.

The chain employs TRBV4-1 and TRBJ2-5; D ambiguous. The germline V gene has CDR1 MGHRA and CDR2 YSYEKL. The CDR3 contains 13 residues. Trimming removed 4 bases at V and 2 bases at J, with 8 bases between. Here the CDR3 DNA reads TGCGCCAGCAGCCCTGACACGCAAGAGACCCAGTACTTC. The encoded protein is CASSPDTQETQYF.